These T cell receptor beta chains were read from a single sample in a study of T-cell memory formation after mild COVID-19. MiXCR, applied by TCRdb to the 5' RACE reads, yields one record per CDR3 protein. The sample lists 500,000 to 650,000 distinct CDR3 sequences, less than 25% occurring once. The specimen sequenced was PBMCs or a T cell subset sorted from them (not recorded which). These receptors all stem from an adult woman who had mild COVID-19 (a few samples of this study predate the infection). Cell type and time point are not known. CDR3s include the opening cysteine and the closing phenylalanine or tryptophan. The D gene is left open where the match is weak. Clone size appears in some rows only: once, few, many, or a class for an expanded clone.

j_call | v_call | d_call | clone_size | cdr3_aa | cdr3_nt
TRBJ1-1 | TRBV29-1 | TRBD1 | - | CSAGTDFEAFF | TGCAGCGCAGGGACAGACTTTGAAGCTTTCTTT
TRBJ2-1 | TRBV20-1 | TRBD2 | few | CSALPLKREGHNEQFF | TGCAGTGCCCTTCCCCTAAAGCGGGAGGGCCATAATGAGCAGTTCTTC
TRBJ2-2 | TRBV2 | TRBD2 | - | CASSEGADLAGVFGELFF | TGTGCCAGCAGTGAAGGGGCCGATCTAGCGGGAGTTTTCGGGGAGCTGTTTTTT
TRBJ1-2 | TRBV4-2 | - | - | CASSQDRQVNGYTF | TGTGCCAGCAGCCAAGACCGACAGGTGAATGGCTACACCTTC
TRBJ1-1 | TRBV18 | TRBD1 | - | CDSSTGQQRGTEAFF | TGTGACAGCTCAACGGGACAGCAACGGGGGACTGAAGCTTTCTTT
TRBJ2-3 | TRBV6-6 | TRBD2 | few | CASSPSSGRTDTQYF | TGTGCCAGCAGTCCATCTAGCGGGAGGACAGATACGCAGTATTTT
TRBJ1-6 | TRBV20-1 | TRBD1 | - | CSARPGQGTESSYNSPLHF | TGCAGTGCTAGACCCGGACAGGGGACGGAGAGCTCCTATAATTCACCCCTCCACTTT
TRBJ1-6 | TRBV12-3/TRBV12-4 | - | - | CASSSFRALGNSPLHF | TGTGCCAGCAGTTCTTTTAGGGCGCTAGGCAATTCACCCCTCCACTTT
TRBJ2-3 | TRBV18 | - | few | CASSPKLQGGADTQYF | TGTGCCAGCTCACCAAAGTTGCAGGGTGGCGCAGATACGCAGTATTTT
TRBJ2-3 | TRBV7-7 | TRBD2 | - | CASSRVLAGGTDTQYF | TGTGCTAGCAGCAGAGTACTAGCGGGAGGCACAGATACGCAGTATTTT
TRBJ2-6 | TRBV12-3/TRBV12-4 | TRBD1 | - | CASSDRQGASSGANVLTF | TGTGCCAGCAGTGACAGACAGGGGGCTTCCTCTGGGGCCAACGTCCTGACTTTC
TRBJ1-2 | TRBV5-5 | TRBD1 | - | CASSLLGQGLSYGYTF | TGTGCCAGCAGCTTGTTGGGACAGGGTTTGAGCTATGGCTACACCTTC
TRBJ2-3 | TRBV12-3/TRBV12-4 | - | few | CASSLTVGWDTQYF | TGTGCCAGCAGTTTAACCGTTGGGTGGGATACGCAGTATTTT
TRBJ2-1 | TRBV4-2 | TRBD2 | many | CASSPLLAGDEQFF | TGTGCCAGCAGCCCTTTACTAGCGGGGGATGAGCAGTTCTTC
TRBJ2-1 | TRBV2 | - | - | CASSELLAANEQFF | TGTGCCAGCAGTGAACTACTAGCTGCCAATGAGCAGTTCTTC
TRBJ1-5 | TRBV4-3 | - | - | CASSQVPRPRNDSNQPQHF | TGCGCCAGCAGCCAAGTCCCTCGGCCTCGCAATGATAGCAATCAGCCCCAGCATTTT
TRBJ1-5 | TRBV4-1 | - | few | CASSQGLLKPQHF | TGCGCCAGCAGCCAAGGGTTACTTAAGCCCCAGCATTTT
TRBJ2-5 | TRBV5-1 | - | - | CASSPTDRTQETQYF | TGCGCCAGCAGCCCGACGGACAGAACCCAAGAGACCCAGTACTTC
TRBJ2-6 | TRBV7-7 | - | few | CASALSGANVLTF | TGTGCCAGCGCCCTCTCTGGGGCCAACGTCCTGACTTTC
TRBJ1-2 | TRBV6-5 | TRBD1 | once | CASSYSPGGIYGYTF | TGTGCCAGCAGTTACTCGCCAGGGGGCATCTATGGCTACACCTTC
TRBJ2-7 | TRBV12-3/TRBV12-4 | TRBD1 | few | CASRMTGIHSYEQYF | TGTGCCAGCAGAATGACAGGGATTCACTCCTACGAGCAGTACTTC
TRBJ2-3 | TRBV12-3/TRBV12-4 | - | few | CASGRGRTDTQYF | TGTGCCAGCGGGCGGGGCCGCACAGATACGCAGTATTTT
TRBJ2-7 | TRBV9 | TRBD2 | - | CASSVASGLGTHEQYF | TGTGCCAGCAGCGTAGCCTCGGGACTAGGGACCCACGAGCAGTACTTC
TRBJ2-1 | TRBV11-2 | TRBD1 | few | CASSFRPGAGGSYNEQFF | TGTGCCAGCAGCTTCAGACCTGGTGCAGGGGGCTCCTACAATGAGCAGTTCTTC
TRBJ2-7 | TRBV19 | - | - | CASSTWGPYEQYF | TGTGCCAGTTCCACATGGGGCCCGTACGAGCAGTACTTC
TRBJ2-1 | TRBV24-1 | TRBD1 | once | CATRQGSASYNEQFF | TGTGCCACCAGACAGGGGTCCGCCTCCTACAATGAGCAGTTCTTC
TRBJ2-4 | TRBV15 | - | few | CATSREIYSGKNIQYF | TGTGCCACCAGCAGAGAGATTTACTCGGGCAAAAACATTCAGTACTTC
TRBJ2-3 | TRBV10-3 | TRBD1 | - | CAIRNPGQGATDTQYF | TGTGCCATCAGAAATCCGGGACAGGGAGCCACAGATACGCAGTATTTT
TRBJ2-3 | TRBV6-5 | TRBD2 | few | CASRLRTSGITDTQYF | TGTGCCAGCAGACTCCGGACTAGCGGGATAACAGATACGCAGTATTTT
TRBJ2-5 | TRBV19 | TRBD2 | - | CASSPGTSGAGETQYF | TGTGCCAGTAGCCCCGGGACTAGCGGAGCTGGGGAGACCCAGTACTTC
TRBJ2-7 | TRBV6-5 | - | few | CASSYLTRGNSYEQYF | TGTGCCAGCAGTTATCTAACTAGGGGGAACTCCTACGAGCAGTACTTC
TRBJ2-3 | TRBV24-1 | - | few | CATSDETDTQYF | TGTGCCACCAGTGATGAGACAGATACGCAGTATTTT
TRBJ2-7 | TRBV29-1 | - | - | CSVLYREQYF | TGCAGCGTGCTCTACCGGGAGCAGTACTTC
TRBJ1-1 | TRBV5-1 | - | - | CASDGGGTEAFF | TGCGCCAGCGATGGGGGTGGGACTGAAGCTTTCTTT
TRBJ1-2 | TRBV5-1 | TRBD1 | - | CASSLGRGVSNYGYTF | TGCGCCAGCAGCTTGGGCAGGGGGGTTTCTAACTATGGCTACACCTTC
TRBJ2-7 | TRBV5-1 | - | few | CASSLEFDEQYF | TGCGCCAGCAGCTTGGAGTTCGACGAGCAGTACTTC
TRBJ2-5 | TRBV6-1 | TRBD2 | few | CASSGPRAETSGGVETQYF | TGTGCCAGCAGTGGGCCCCGGGCGGAGACTAGCGGTGGTGTGGAGACCCAGTACTTC
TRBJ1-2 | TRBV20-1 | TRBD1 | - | CSARDRTIYGYTF | TGCAGTGCTAGGGACAGGACCATCTATGGCTACACCTTC
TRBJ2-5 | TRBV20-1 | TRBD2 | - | CSARGLAGEGIQETQYF | TGCAGTGCTAGAGGGCTAGCGGGAGAGGGGATACAAGAGACCCAGTACTTC
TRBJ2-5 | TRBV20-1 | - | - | CSARLQANGKTQYF | TGCAGTGCTAGATTACAGGCCAATGGGAAGACCCAGTACTTC
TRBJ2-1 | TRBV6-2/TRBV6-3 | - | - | CASSFTGYNEQFF | TGTGCCAGCAGCTTTACTGGGTACAATGAGCAGTTCTTC
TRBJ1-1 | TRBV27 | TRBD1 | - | CASSLQGAVGEAFF | TGTGCCAGCAGTCTACAGGGGGCGGTTGGTGAAGCTTTCTTT
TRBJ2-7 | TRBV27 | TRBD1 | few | CASSLDTGTGQYEQYF | TGTGCCAGCAGTTTAGATACCGGGACAGGGCAGTACGAGCAGTACTTC
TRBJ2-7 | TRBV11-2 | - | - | CASSFPGGGNEQYF | TGTGCCAGCAGCTTCCCCGGGGGCGGGAACGAGCAGTACTTC
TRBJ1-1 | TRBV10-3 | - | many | CAISGGGNTEAFF | TGTGCCATCAGTGGAGGTGGGAACACTGAAGCTTTCTTT
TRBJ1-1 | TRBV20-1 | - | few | CSVLGRGMNTEAFF | TGCAGTGTTCTCGGCCGGGGTATGAACACTGAAGCTTTCTTT